These 14 T cell receptor beta chains were sequenced from one sample in a study of T-cell reconstitution after alpha-beta-depleted transplantation in children. During its preparation, the TCRbeta library received unique molecular identifiers. MiXCR, run by TCRdb on the PCR reads, gives a single entry per CDR3 protein. The data show approximately 340,000 distinct CDR3 sequences, about 9.4% seen once. The sample here was PBMCs from the stem cell graft donor, taken from the stem cell graft. Every receptor here comes from a human donor who donated a stem cell graft to a child with acute lymphoblastic leukemia.

This chain connects TRBV12-3 or TRBV12-4 to TRBJ1-4; 10 nucleotides line up with TRBD1. The V and J ends lost 6 bases and 7 bases, in that order; junction bases with no gene match: 5. This CDR3 contains 14 residues. The CDR3 DNA follows: TGTGCCAGCAGCCGGGACAGGGGTATTGAAAAACTGTTTTTT. This encodes CASSRDRGIEKLFF.

This clonotype was detected a few times. This chain uses TRBV5-1 with TRBJ2-3; TRBD1 might be the D (6 bases). V was cut by 4 bases and J by 4 bases, with 13 bases left in between. Germline CDR1 and CDR2: SGHRS and YFSETQ. The CDR3 runs 14 residues. DNA of the CDR3: TGCGCCAGCAGCCCGAATCCAGGGGCAGATACGCAGTATTTT. Translating it yields CASSPNPGADTQYF.

The chain couples TRBV5-1 to TRBJ1-6; D ambiguous. This CDR3 is built from 18 residues. V was trimmed by 1 base and J by 4 bases, leaving 18 bases between them. From germline, CDR1 is SGHRS and CDR2 YFSETQ. CDR3 in DNA: TGCGCCAGCAGCTTGACCACCCCTCCGACGGATTATAATTCACCCCTCCACTTT. It specifies CASSLTTPPTDYNSPLHF.

This clonotype was counted only a few times. V usage is TRBV3-1 and J usage is TRBJ2-3, with D possibly matching TRBD2 (6 bases). CDR1 LGHDT and CDR2 YNNKEL come from the germline V gene (reference sequence). The V gene lost 5 bases and the J gene lost 0 bases, with 9 bases spanning the gap. This CDR3 is 14 amino acids long. CDR3 DNA: TGTGCCAGCAGCGACCGGGAGAGCACAGATACGCAGTATTTT. This gives the protein CASSDRESTDTQYF.

This chain joins TRBV7-9 and TRBJ2-3, with TRBD2 as a possible D gene (5 bases). The CDR3 spans 15 residues. CDR1 and CDR2 from the germline V gene are SEHNR and FQNEAQ (reference sequence). V lost 2 bases to trimming and J lost 2 bases, with 11 bases between them. DNA of the CDR3: TGTGCCAGCAGCTTAAAAGCGGCTAACACAGATACGCAGTATTTT. Amino acids: CASSLKAANTDTQYF.

This clonotype has more than one count but fewer than ten. The chain employs TRBV20-1 and TRBJ2-7, with 12 positions matching TRBD2. This CDR3 comprises 15 residues. J was trimmed by 6 bases and V by 5 bases; bases with no gene match: 11. The germline gives CDR1 DFQATT, CDR2 SNEGSKA (reference sequence). The CDR3 sequence: CSAGETSGSLGEQYF. CDR3 in DNA: TGCAGTGCTGGGGAGACTAGCGGGAGTCTTGGCGAGCAGTACTTC.

This chain joins TRBV15 and TRBJ1-6; D is unresolved. Germline V lookup: CDR1 LNHNV, CDR2 YYDKDF (reference sequence). CDR3 size: 16 residues. The V and J ends lost 0 bases and 0 bases respectively, with 6 bases between them. The CDR3 nucleotides read TGTGCCACCAGCAGAGAGAGGTTCTCCTATAATTCACCCCTCCACTTT. It specifies CATSRERFSYNSPLHF.

This clonotype has ten or more counts. V and J are TRBV28 and TRBJ2-1, with 11 bases fitting TRBD2. Trimming removed 5 bases from V and 5 bases from J; junction bases left unmatched: 8. Germline lookup yields CDR1 MDHEN and CDR2 SYDVKM. The CDR3 contains 16 residues. CDR3 DNA sequence: TGTGCCAGCAGTCCCCTACTAGCGGGAGTCCACAATGAGCAGTTCTTC. Encoded protein: CASSPLLAGVHNEQFF. The whole variable domain, remainder taken from reference TRBV28 and TRBJ2-1, is DVKVTQSSRYLVKRTGEKVFLECVQDMDHENMFWYRQDPGLGLRLIYFSYDVKMKEKGDIPEGYSVSREKKERFSLILESASTNQTSMYLCASSPLLAGVHNEQFFGPGTRLTVL.

This clonotype occurred once. This chain connects TRBV18 to TRBJ2-7; maybe TRBD1 (6 bases). V was trimmed by 1 base and J by 7 bases, leaving 11 bases between them. The CDR3 runs 13 residues. Germline V gene data show CDR1 as KGHSH and CDR2 as LQKENI. The CDR3 sequence is CASSPRDTLEQYF. In DNA, the CDR3 is TGTGCCAGCTCACCACGGGACACCTTAGAGCAGTACTTC.

This clonotype was counted between two and nine times. The chain employs TRBV20-1 and TRBJ2-1; D call uncertain. V lost 2 bases, J lost 6 bases, and 20 bases lay in between. Germline CDR1 and CDR2: DFQATT and SNEGSKA (reference sequence). This CDR3 spans 16 amino acids. This CDR3 is CSARSSGRRRGNEQFF. In DNA, the CDR3 is TGCAGTGCTAGATCTTCTGGCCGGCGGAGAGGCAATGAGCAGTTCTTC.

This clonotype appeared a few times. The chain combines TRBV28 with TRBJ2-1, with unresolved D. This CDR3 is 16 amino acids long. Trimming shortened V by 3 bases and J by 0 bases, and 12 bases separated the two germline ends. From germline, CDR1 is MDHEN and CDR2 SYDVKM. The CDR3 region is CASSLYLGSSYNEQFF. DNA of the CDR3: TGTGCCAGCAGTTTGTACCTAGGCAGCTCCTACAATGAGCAGTTCTTC.

At least ten counts were recorded for this clonotype. The V and J genes are TRBV28 and TRBJ1-5; the match to TRBD1 covers 7 bases. The V and J ends lost 4 bases and 7 bases, in that order; junction bases with no gene match: 4. The CDR3 runs 13 residues. Per the germline V gene, CDR1 is MDHEN and CDR2 is SYDVKM. The DNA of the CDR3 is TGTGCCAGCAGTTGGACAGGACGACAGCCCCAGCATTTT. Translated, it gives CASSWTGRQPQHF.

The chain uses TRBV7-9 and TRBJ2-2, with 12 bases fitting TRBD2. The junction had 4 bases not matched to a gene; V was cut back by 5 bases and J by 0 bases. Germline lookup yields CDR1 SEHNR and CDR2 FQNEAQ (reference sequence). The CDR3 loop spans 17 amino acids. The CDR3 region is CASSRRLAGANTGELFF. The CDR3 nucleotides read TGTGCCAGCAGCCGGCGACTAGCGGGAGCGAACACCGGGGAGCTGTTTTTT.

This clonotype was seen a handful of times. V gene TRBV5-1 combines with J gene TRBJ1-1; D is possibly TRBD1 (6 bases). The germline gives CDR1 SGHRS, CDR2 YFSETQ. This CDR3 is built from 16 residues. The V end lost 3 bases, the J end lost 1 base, and 16 bases lay between the germline ends. CDR3 sequence: CASSSVKLTGNTEAFF. CDR3 DNA: TGCGCCAGCAGCTCCGTAAAGCTGACAGGGAACACTGAAGCTTTCTTT.